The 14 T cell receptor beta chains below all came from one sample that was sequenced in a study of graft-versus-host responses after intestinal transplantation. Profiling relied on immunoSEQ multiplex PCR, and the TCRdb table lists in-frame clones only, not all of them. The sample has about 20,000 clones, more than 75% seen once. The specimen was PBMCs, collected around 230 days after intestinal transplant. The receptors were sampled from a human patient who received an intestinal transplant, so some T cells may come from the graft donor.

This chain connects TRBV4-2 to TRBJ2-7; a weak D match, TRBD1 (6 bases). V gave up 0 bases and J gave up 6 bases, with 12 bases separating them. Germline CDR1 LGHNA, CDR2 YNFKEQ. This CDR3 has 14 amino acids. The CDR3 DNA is TGTGCCAGCAGCCAAGAGGGGGACAACCGCGAGCAGTACTTC. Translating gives CASSQEGDNREQYF.

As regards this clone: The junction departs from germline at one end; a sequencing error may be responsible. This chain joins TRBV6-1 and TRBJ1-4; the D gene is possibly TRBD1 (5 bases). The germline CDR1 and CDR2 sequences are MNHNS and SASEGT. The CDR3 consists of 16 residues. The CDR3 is CASSEGRGRPNGKLFF. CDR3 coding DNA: TGTGCCAGCAGTGAAGGGAGGGGCAGACCTAATGGAAAACTGTTTTTT.

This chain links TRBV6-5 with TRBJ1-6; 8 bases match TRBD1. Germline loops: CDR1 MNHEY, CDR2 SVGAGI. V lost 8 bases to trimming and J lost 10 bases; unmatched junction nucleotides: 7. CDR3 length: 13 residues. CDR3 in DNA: TGTGCCAGCGCACCGGGACAGGCATCACCCCTCCACTTT. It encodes CASAPGQASPLHF.

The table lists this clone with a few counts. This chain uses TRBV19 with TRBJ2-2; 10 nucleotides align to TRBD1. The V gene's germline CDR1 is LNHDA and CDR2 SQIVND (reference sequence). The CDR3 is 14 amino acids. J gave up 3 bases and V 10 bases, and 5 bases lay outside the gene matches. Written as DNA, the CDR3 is TGTGCCACCCCCGGGACAGGGGACACCGGGGAGCTGTTTTTT. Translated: CATPGTGDTGELFF.

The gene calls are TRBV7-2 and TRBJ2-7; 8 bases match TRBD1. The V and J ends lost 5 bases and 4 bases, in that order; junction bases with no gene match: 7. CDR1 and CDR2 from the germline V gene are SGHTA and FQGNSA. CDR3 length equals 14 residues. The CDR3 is CASSAGRGLYEQYF. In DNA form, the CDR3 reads TGTGCCAGCAGCGCCGGCAGGGGGCTATACGAGCAGTACTTC.

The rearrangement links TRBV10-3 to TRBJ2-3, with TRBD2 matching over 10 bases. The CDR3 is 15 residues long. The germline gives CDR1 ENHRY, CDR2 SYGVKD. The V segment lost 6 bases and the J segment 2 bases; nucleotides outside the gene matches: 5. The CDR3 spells CAISPLAGITDTQYF. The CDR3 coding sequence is TGTGCCATCAGCCCACTAGCGGGGATCACAGATACGCAGTATTTT.

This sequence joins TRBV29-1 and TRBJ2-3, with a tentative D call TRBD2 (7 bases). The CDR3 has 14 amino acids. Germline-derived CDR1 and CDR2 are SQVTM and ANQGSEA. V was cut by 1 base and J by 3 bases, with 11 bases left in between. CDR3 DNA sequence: TGCAGCGTTGAAGGAGGGGGGGGGACAGATACGCAGTATTTT. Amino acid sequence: CSVEGGGGTDTQYF.

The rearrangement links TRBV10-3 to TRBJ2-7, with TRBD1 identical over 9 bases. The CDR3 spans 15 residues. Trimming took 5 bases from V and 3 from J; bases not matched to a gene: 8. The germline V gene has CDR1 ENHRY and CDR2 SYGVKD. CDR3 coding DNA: TGTGCCATCAGTCGGCCGGACAGGGGCAACTACGAGCAGTACTTC. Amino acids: CAISRPDRGNYEQYF.

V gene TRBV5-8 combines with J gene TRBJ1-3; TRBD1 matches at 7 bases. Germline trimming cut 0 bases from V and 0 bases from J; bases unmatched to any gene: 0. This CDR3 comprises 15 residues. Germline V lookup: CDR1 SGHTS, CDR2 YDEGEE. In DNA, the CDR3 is TGTGCCAGCAGCTTGGGGGACAGCTCTGGAAACACCATATATTTT. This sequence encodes CASSLGDSSGNTIYF.

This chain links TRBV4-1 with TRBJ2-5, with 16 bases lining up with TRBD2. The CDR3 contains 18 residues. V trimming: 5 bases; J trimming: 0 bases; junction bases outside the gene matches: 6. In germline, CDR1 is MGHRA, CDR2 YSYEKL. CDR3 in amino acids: CASSEGTSGGGYQETQYF. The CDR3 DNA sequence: TGCGCCAGCAGCGAAGGGACTAGCGGGGGGGGCTACCAAGAGACCCAGTACTTC.

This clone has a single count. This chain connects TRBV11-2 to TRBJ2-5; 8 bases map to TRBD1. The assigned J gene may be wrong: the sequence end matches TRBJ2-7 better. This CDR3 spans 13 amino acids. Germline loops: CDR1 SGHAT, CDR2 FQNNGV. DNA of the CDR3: TGTGCCAGCGCGACAGGGGTAAAGGACGAGCAGTACTTC. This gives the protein CASATGVKDEQYF.

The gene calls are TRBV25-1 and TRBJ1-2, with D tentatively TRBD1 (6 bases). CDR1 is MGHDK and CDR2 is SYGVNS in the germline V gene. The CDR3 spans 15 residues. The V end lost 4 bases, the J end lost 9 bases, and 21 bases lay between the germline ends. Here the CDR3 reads CASSVDRSLIARYTF. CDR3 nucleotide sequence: TGTGCCAGCAGTGTCGACAGGTCCTTAATCGCGCGCTACACCTTC.

CDR3 coding DNA: TGTGCCAGCAGCCGACAAGGACAGGGCTATGGCTACACCTTC. Its protein product is CASSRQGQGYGYTF. J is TRBJ1-2 and V is TRBV6-6; TRBD1 matches at 8 bases. V lost 6 bases to trimming and J lost 4 bases; unmatched junction nucleotides: 7. Germline V lookup: CDR1 MNHNY, CDR2 SVGAGI (reference sequence). CDR3 length equals 14 residues.

CDR3 protein: CASRTSGVSLRETQYF. Written as DNA, the CDR3 is TGTGCCAGCAGGACTAGCGGGGTATCATTGCGAGAGACCCAGTACTTC. This chain links TRBV2 with TRBJ2-5, with 11 positions matching TRBD2. V lost 6 bases and J lost 4; bases outside the gene matches: 10. There are 16 residues in the CDR3. CDR1 SNHLY and CDR2 FYNNEI come from the germline V gene.